What follows are 16 T cell receptor beta chains derived from one specimen sequenced in a study of T cells after yellow fever vaccination (dated by TCRdb to the late 2010s). Libraries were prepared through 5' RACE. The sequencer listed for this sample is Illumina HiSeq 2500. TCRdb trimmed public reads at Q25 via fastp, called clones via MiXCR and kept in-frame beta chains. For every CDR3 protein sequence, its rows merge into one entry that carries the most common genes and DNA. The sample table holds approximately 550,000 distinct CDR3 sequences, of which 15% to 20% were seen once. The top ten clonotypes cover roughly an eighth of the sample. This specimen's treatment or condition label, per the study, means: live attenuated yellow fever vaccine strain. This sample comprised PBMCs, obtained 15 days after the yellow fever booster vaccination. These receptors originate from a man in his thirties or forties who received the YFV17D yellow fever vaccine.

A word on this clonotype: A junction end diverges from the germline sequence, so it may reflect a read error. The chain couples TRBV20-1 to TRBJ2-7; TRBD2 matches at 8 bases. The length of the CDR3 is 13 residues. Germline V lookup: CDR1 DFQATT, CDR2 SNEGSKA (reference sequence). CDR3 region: CSATGGGSHEQYF. CDR3 DNA sequence: TGCAGTGCCACCGGGGGGGGCTCCCACGAGCAGTACTTC.

The V call is TRBV30, the J call TRBJ1-1; D remains unclear. The V end lost 2 bases, the J end lost 2 bases, and 0 bases lay between the germline ends. The CDR3 runs 10 residues. Germline V CDR1 and CDR2: GTSNPN, SVGIG (reference sequence). As DNA, the CDR3 is TGTGCCTGGAGTAACACTGAAGCTTTCTTT. Its translation is CAWSNTEAFF.

This chain links TRBV7-2 with TRBJ2-3, with D possibly TRBD2 on 5 matching bases. The germline gives CDR1 SGHTA, CDR2 FQGNSA. Deletions cut 5 bases from V and 0 bases from J, with 12 bases between. CDR3 size: 15 residues. In DNA, the CDR3 is TGTGCCAGCAGCCGGACTCCGCTTAGCACAGATACGCAGTATTTT. It encodes CASSRTPLSTDTQYF.

This clonotype was seen more than once but under ten times. This chain connects TRBV6-5 to TRBJ2-7; TRBD2 agrees at 16 bases. Germline CDR1 is MNHEY and CDR2 is SVGAGI. The CDR3 contains 17 residues. V lost 6 bases to trimming and J lost 7 bases; unmatched junction nucleotides: 12. CDR3 bases: TGTGCCAGCAGAACCACTGGGACTAGCGGGAGGGCCGGGGAGCAGTACTTC. Translating it yields CASRTTGTSGRAGEQYF.

The table lists this clonotype with a few counts. The chain has TRBV29-1 and TRBJ2-5, with 8 bases that match TRBD1. J lost 5 bases, V lost 3 bases, and 8 bases had no gene match. The CDR3 consists of 14 residues. Germline assignment: CDR1 SQVTM and CDR2 ANQGSEA. The CDR3 is CSVERSGGRETQYF. CDR3 nucleotide sequence: TGCAGCGTTGAGAGGTCAGGGGGCCGGGAGACCCAGTACTTC. Filled out from reference TRBV29-1 and TRBJ2-5, the complete variable domain reads SAVISQKPSRDICQRGTSLTIQCQVDSQVTMMFWYRQQPGQSLTLIATANQGSEATYESGFVIDKFPISRPNLTFSTLTVSNMSPEDSSIYLCSVERSGGRETQYFGPGTRLLVL.

The chain joins TRBV3-1 to TRBJ2-7; a weak D match, TRBD1 (6 bases). V gave up 1 base and J gave up 7 bases, with 11 bases separating them. The length of the CDR3 is 13 residues. CDR1 and CDR2 from the germline V gene are LGHDT and YNNKEL (reference sequence). CDR3 amino acids: CASSQAWGPEQYF. The DNA for the CDR3 is TGTGCCAGCAGCCAAGCCTGGGGGCCGGAGCAGTACTTC.

This clonotype was detected only a few times. The V and J genes are TRBV6-1 and TRBJ2-5, with D perhaps matching TRBD1 (6 bases). Germline CDR1 MNHNS, CDR2 SASEGT. The CDR3 runs 14 residues. Trimming pared 7 bases from V and 5 bases from J, leaving 17 bases between. The chain's CDR3 is CASKGTTRGETQYF. Here the CDR3 DNA reads TGTGCCAGCAAAGGGACAACCCGAGGGGAGACCCAGTACTTC.

The chain employs TRBV5-1 and TRBJ2-5; 10 nucleotides line up with TRBD2. Germline loops: CDR1 SGHRS, CDR2 YFSETQ. The length of the CDR3 is 16 residues. V trimming: 6 bases; J trimming: 5 bases; junction bases outside the gene matches: 13. The CDR3, as DNA: TGCGCCAGCAACCCCCTGTCTAGCGGGAGTGGGGAGACCCAGTACTTC. Translating gives CASNPLSSGSGETQYF.

V usage is TRBV12-3 or TRBV12-4 and J usage is TRBJ2-1, with D tentatively TRBD1 (7 bases). There are 15 residues in the CDR3. V lost 1 base and J 8 bases, leaving 15 bases between the germline ends. The CDR3 protein is CASSLGQGRGYEQFF. The CDR3 DNA sequence: TGTGCCAGCAGTTTAGGACAGGGACGGGGGTATGAGCAGTTCTTC.

This clonotype has more than one count but fewer than ten. The chain recombines TRBV7-8 with TRBJ2-3, with 8 bases that match TRBD2. The CDR3 contains 14 residues. The germline V gene has CDR1 SGHVS and CDR2 FQNEAQ. With V trimmed by 8 bases and J by 11 bases, 15 bases remained unmatched. The CDR3 region is CASSFSGTSFWQYF. The CDR3 bases are TGTGCCAGCTCATTTAGCGGGACCTCTTTTTGGCAGTATTTT. The full variable domain, rest sourced from reference TRBV7-8 and TRBJ2-3, is GAGVSQSPRYKVAKRGQDVALRCDPISGHVSLFWYQQALGQGPEFLTYFQNEAQLDKSGLPSDRFFAERPEGSVSTLKIQRTQQEDSAVYLCASSFSGTSFWQYFGPGTRLTVL.

J is TRBJ2-1 and V is TRBV20-1; D may correspond to TRBD1 or TRBD2 (5 bases each). V was cut by 6 bases and J by 4 bases, with 22 bases left in between. The CDR3 sequence is 16 residues long. Germline V CDR1 and CDR2: DFQATT, SNEGSKA (reference sequence). This chain's CDR3 is CSAPITGREMYNEQFF. CDR3 bases: TGCAGTGCCCCAATAACAGGCAGGGAGATGTACAATGAGCAGTTCTTC.

This clonotype turned up a few times. The chain uses TRBV3-1 and TRBJ2-2; D not resolved. Looked up from germline, CDR1 is LGHDT and CDR2 is YNNKEL (reference sequence). CDR3 length: 17 residues. The V end lost 4 bases, the J end lost 0 bases, and 15 bases lay between the germline ends. In nucleotides, the CDR3 is TGTGCCAGCAGCCTCCTCCCGAAGACCGCGAACACCGGGGAGCTGTTTTTT. It translates to CASSLLPKTANTGELFF.

V usage is TRBV20-1 and J usage is TRBJ2-5; TRBD2 matches 12 bases. The CDR3 runs 16 residues. Germline V gene sequence: CDR1 DFQATT, CDR2 SNEGSKA (reference sequence). J was trimmed by 4 bases and V by 3 bases; bases with no gene match: 9. CDR3 region: CSARSSGRAGGETQYF. CDR3 DNA: TGCAGTGCTAGGTCTAGCGGGAGGGCCGGAGGAGAGACCCAGTACTTC.

The chain recombines TRBV20-1 with TRBJ2-6, with a weak D call TRBD2 (7 bases). Trimming removed 5 bases from V and 2 bases from J, with 19 bases in between. The CDR3 contains 17 residues. Germline CDR1 reads DFQATT; CDR2 reads SNEGSKA (reference sequence). The CDR3 nucleotides read TGCAGTGCTGGAAGCGAGACGGGGGGCCCTGGGGCCAACGTCCTGACTTTC. Amino acid sequence: CSAGSETGGPGANVLTF.

V and J are TRBV10-2 and TRBJ1-4; D ambiguous. Germline-derived CDR1 and CDR2 are WSHSY and SAAADI. V lost 5 bases and J lost 6, with 7 bases in between. The CDR3 is 12 amino acids. In DNA, the CDR3 is TGCGCCAGCAGTCGTCGGGATGAAAAACTGTTTTTT. Protein sequence: CASSRRDEKLFF.

This chain uses TRBV27 with TRBJ2-7, with 11 bases lining up with TRBD2. Germline V gene lookup returns CDR1 MNHEY and CDR2 SMNVEV (reference sequence). J gave up 9 bases and V 5 bases, and 12 bases lay outside the gene matches. The length of the CDR3 is 15 residues. CDR3 in amino acids: CASSPIAGGPMVQYF. For the CDR3, the DNA is TGTGCCAGCAGTCCGATAGCGGGAGGGCCGATGGTGCAGTACTTC.